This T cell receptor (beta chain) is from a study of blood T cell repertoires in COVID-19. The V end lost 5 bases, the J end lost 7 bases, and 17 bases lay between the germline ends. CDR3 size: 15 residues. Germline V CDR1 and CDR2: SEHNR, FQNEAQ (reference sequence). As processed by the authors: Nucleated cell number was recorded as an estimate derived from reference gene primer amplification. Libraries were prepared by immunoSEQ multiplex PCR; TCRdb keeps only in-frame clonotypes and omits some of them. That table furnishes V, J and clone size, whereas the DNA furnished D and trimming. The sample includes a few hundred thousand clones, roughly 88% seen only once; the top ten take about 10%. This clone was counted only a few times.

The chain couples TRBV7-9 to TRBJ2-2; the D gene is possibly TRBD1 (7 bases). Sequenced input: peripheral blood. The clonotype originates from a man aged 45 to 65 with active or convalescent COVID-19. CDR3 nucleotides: TGTGCCAGCAGCAAAGAGACAGGGAGGCTCGGGGAGCTGTTTTTT. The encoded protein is CASSKETGRLGELFF.